There are a few counts of the clone carrying this T cell receptor (beta chain). Its antigen is as yet unknown. The data were obtained in a study of T-cell memory formation after mild COVID-19. Study conclusions and caveats: Mainly CM and EM harbored the contracting CD4+ clones; mainly EMRA harbored the CD8+ ones. Unconfirmed was the SARS-CoV-2 specificity of second-wave clones that peaked on day 37.

V lost 5 bases, J lost 6 bases, and 5 bases stayed unmatched. Germline V gene lookup returns CDR1 MDHEN and CDR2 SYDVKM. CDR3 size: 15 residues. Sample barcodes and UMIs were carried by the TCR alpha and TCR beta cDNA libraries that 5'RACE generated with constant-segment primers. TCRdb reprocessed the 5' RACE reads via MiXCR and lists one record per CDR3 protein. Of 350,000 to 550,000 distinct CDR3 sequences detected, roughly 18% appear once; the ten largest clones hold about 22%. This chain connects TRBV28 to TRBJ2-2; 11 nucleotides line up with TRBD1. The sample taken for sequencing was PBMCs or a T cell subset sorted from them (not recorded which). The TCR originated in a man aged 18-30 years who had mild COVID-19 (a few samples of this study predate the infection). Cell type and time point are not known. This chain's CDR3 is CASSPRTGGAGELFF. The CDR3 DNA follows: TGTGCCAGCAGTCCCAGGACAGGGGGCGCCGGGGAGCTGTTTTTT. Using reference TRBV28 and TRBJ2-2 for the parts outside the CDR3, the full variable domain is DVKVTQSSRYLVKRTGEKVFLECVQDMDHENMFWYRQDPGLGLRLIYFSYDVKMKEKGDIPEGYSVSREKKERFSLILESASTNQTSMYLCASSPRTGGAGELFFGEGSRLTVL.